These 23 T cell receptor beta chains came from one sample sequenced in a study of identical twins. One entry per CDR3 protein, called by TCRdb with MiXCR from the 5' RACE reads. Among about 530,000 distinct CDR3 sequences listed, around 15% were seen once. This sample was also put to use in a study of yellow fever vaccine responses in identical twins.

The specimen was CD4+ T cells sorted from blood. These receptors were collected from a woman in her late teens or twenties in good health.

The chain joins TRBV24-1 to TRBJ1-2; D uncertain. The CDR3 has 11 residues. V was pared by 1 base and J by 10 bases, with 6 bases between. The germline V gene has CDR1 KGHDR and CDR2 SFDVKD. The CDR3 region is CATSDFGVYTF. The CDR3 DNA is TGTGCCACCAGTGATTTTGGGGTCTACACCTTC.

The V call is TRBV5-1, the J call TRBJ1-6; TRBD1 matches at 10 bases. The germline V gene has CDR1 SGHRS and CDR2 YFSETQ. CDR3 length: 14 residues. After removal of 3 bases from V and 10 bases from J, the junction contained 4 bases not matched to a gene. The CDR3: CASSYGTGVSPLHF. The CDR3 region has the DNA TGCGCCAGCAGCTACGGGACAGGGGTCTCACCCCTCCACTTT.

V usage is TRBV7-2 and J usage is TRBJ2-3, with TRBD2 matching 7 bases. V shed 4 bases and J 5 bases; nucleotides not matched to a gene: 12. The germline V gene has CDR1 SGHTA and CDR2 FQGNSA. The CDR3 spans 16 residues. The CDR3 DNA is TGTGCCAGCAGCTCCCAACGGCGGGAGTCTATAGATACGCAGTATTTT. It yields the protein CASSSQRRESIDTQYF.

This chain connects TRBV28 to TRBJ1-3, with D tentatively TRBD1 (6 bases). The CDR3 is 17 residues long. Germline V gene sequence: CDR1 MDHEN, CDR2 SYDVKM. Trimming stripped 6 bases from V and 0 bases from J, with 18 bases between. DNA of the CDR3: TGTGCCAGCAGCCCACACATGGGGGCGGCCTCTGGAAACACCATATATTTT. Amino acids: CASSPHMGAASGNTIYF.

The chain has TRBV4-1 and TRBJ2-1; D perhaps matches TRBD1 (6 bases). The CDR3 contains 18 residues. CDR1 and CDR2 (germline): MGHRA, YSYEKL. V lost 1 base and J 0 bases, leaving 16 bases between the germline ends. Written as DNA, the CDR3 is TGCGCCAGCAGCCAAGTATTGGGGACACTGAGCTCCTACAATGAGCAGTTCTTC. Residues: CASSQVLGTLSSYNEQFF.

This clonotype has only a few counts. The V gene is TRBV11-2, the J gene TRBJ2-7, with D unclear. Germline V gene sequence: CDR1 SGHAT, CDR2 FQNNGV. CDR3 length: 14 amino acids. V shed 5 bases and J shed 1 base, with 12 bases lying between them. The CDR3 DNA follows: TGTGCCAGCAGCCCGCAGGTGCTTTCCTACGAGCAGTACTTC. It encodes CASSPQVLSYEQYF.

This clonotype was picked up a small number of times. The V and J genes are TRBV10-3 and TRBJ1-5, with unresolved D. Looked up from germline, CDR1 is ENHRY and CDR2 is SYGVKD. The ends were cut back, 0 bases at V and 0 bases at J, with 6 bases in the middle. CDR3 length: 15 residues. The CDR3 here is CAISESGSSNQPQHF. The DNA of the CDR3 is TGTGCCATCAGTGAGTCGGGGAGTAGCAATCAGCCCCAGCATTTT.

Ten or more counts support this clonotype. CDR3 coding DNA: TGTGCCAGCAGTGAAGACGTACAGGGCAATCAGCCCCAGCATTTT. It codes for CASSEDVQGNQPQHF. The chain employs TRBV2 and TRBJ1-5, with a possible D match to TRBD1 (5 bases). Germline CDR1 reads SNHLY; CDR2 reads FYNNEI. The CDR3 totals 15 residues. Trimming cost V 1 base and J 2 bases, with 9 bases left between them. Complete variable domain (other parts from reference TRBV2 and TRBJ1-5): EPEVTQTPSHQVTQMGQEVILRCVPISNHLYFYWYRQILGQKVEFLVSFYNNEISEKSEIFDDQFSVERPDGSNFTLKIRSTKLEDSAMYFCASSEDVQGNQPQHFGDGTRLSIL.

This clonotype has ten or more counts. The V gene is TRBV5-1, the J gene TRBJ1-6; no clear D gene. V was cut by 0 bases and J by 6 bases, with 10 bases left in between. CDR3 length: 15 residues. Germline assignment: CDR1 SGHRS and CDR2 YFSETQ. The CDR3 region has the DNA TGCGCCAGCAGCTTGGTCAGTGGACCTAATTCACCCCTCCACTTT. Residues: CASSLVSGPNSPLHF.

This clonotype was observed a few times. The chain recombines TRBV20-1 with TRBJ2-3; 9 nucleotides align to TRBD2. The CDR3 runs 15 residues. Per the germline V gene, CDR1 is DFQATT and CDR2 is SNEGSKA (reference sequence). V gave up 6 bases and J gave up 3 bases; unmatched junction bases: 10. CDR3 sequence: CSAGRLAGSTDTQYF. The CDR3 DNA is TGCAGTGCCGGGAGGCTAGCGGGGTCGACAGATACGCAGTATTTT.

This clonotype was seen more than once but under ten times. The chain carries TRBV25-1 and TRBJ1-2, with 9 bases aligning to TRBD1. The V and J ends lost 3 bases and 8 bases, in that order; junction bases with no gene match: 10. The CDR3 totals 15 residues. The V gene's germline CDR1 is MGHDK and CDR2 SYGVNS. CDR3 amino acids: CASSERDRALLGYTF. The CDR3 DNA sequence: TGTGCCAGCAGTGAGCGGGACAGGGCCCTTTTGGGCTACACCTTC.

This clonotype has more than one count but fewer than ten. The V call is TRBV12-3 or TRBV12-4, the J call TRBJ2-7; 9 bases fit TRBD2. The CDR3 length is 13 residues. Trimming took 8 bases from V and 4 from J; bases not matched to a gene: 6. DNA for the CDR3: TGTGCCAGCGCCAGCGGGAGGTCATACGAGCAGTACTTC. Translated, it gives CASASGRSYEQYF.

Only a few counts were recorded for this clonotype. The chain couples TRBV14 to TRBJ2-1; D remains unclear. The CDR3 runs 16 residues. From germline, CDR1 is SGHDN and CDR2 FVKESK. V lost 4 bases and J 0 bases, leaving 13 bases between the germline ends. The CDR3 here is CASSPLVRRSYNEQFF. CDR3 coding DNA: TGTGCCAGCAGCCCGCTCGTCCGGCGCTCCTACAATGAGCAGTTCTTC. Combining the CDR3 with reference TRBV14 and TRBJ2-1 gives the whole variable domain EAGVTQFPSHSVIEKGQTVTLRCDPISGHDNLYWYRRVMGKEIKFLLHFVKESKQDESGMPNNRFLAERTGGTYSTLKVQPAELEDSGVYFCASSPLVRRSYNEQFFGPGTRLTVL.

The genes are TRBV12-3 or TRBV12-4 and TRBJ2-1; 8 bases agree with TRBD1. This CDR3 is built from 15 residues. Trimming removed 6 bases from V and 1 base from J; junction bases left unmatched: 5. CDR3 sequence: CASRNQGASYNEQFF. As DNA, the CDR3 is TGTGCCAGCAGGAATCAGGGGGCTTCCTACAATGAGCAGTTCTTC.

The chain is built from TRBV3-1 and TRBJ2-7, with TRBD2 matching over 7 bases. CDR3 length: 15 amino acids. Looked up from germline, CDR1 is LGHDT and CDR2 is YNNKEL (reference sequence). Germline trimming cut 4 bases from V and 5 bases from J; bases unmatched to any gene: 11. CDR3 bases: TGTGCCAGCAGCCCCCCCTCGCGGGAGTCCCACGAGCAGTACTTC. Translating it yields CASSPPSRESHEQYF.

This clonotype came up a few times. This chain links TRBV6-1 with TRBJ2-7, with 9 bases that match TRBD1. This CDR3 comprises 15 residues. Germline loops: CDR1 MNHNS, CDR2 SASEGT. V gave up 5 bases and J gave up 5 bases; unmatched junction bases: 10. The CDR3 bases are TGTGCCAGCAGTAATCACAGGGGGCGAGACGACGAGCAGTACGTC. Its protein is CASSNHRGRDDEQYV.

Here the CDR3 DNA reads TGCAGTGCTATAGGACAGGCGATTCAGTACTTC. Translating it yields CSAIGQAIQYF. This sequence joins TRBV20-1 and TRBJ2-4; 7 nucleotides agree with TRBD1. Germline CDR1 and CDR2: DFQATT and SNEGSKA (reference sequence). The CDR3 is 11 residues long. The V segment lost 4 bases and the J segment 10 bases; nucleotides outside the gene matches: 4.

This clonotype was detected only a few times. The chain joins TRBV2 to TRBJ2-1, with 9 bases aligning to TRBD2. CDR1 and CDR2 (germline): SNHLY, FYNNEI. This CDR3 spans 14 amino acids. V dropped 6 bases and J dropped 9; count of bases not matched to a gene: 9. CDR3 sequence: CASRGDSGSSEQFF. The CDR3 nucleotides read TGTGCCAGCAGGGGTGATAGCGGGAGCTCTGAGCAGTTCTTC.

There are a few counts of this clonotype. The chain employs TRBV5-1 and TRBJ2-6; no firm D call. The V gene lost 7 bases and the J gene lost 0 bases, with 11 bases spanning the gap. The CDR3 is 15 residues long. From germline, CDR1 is SGHRS and CDR2 YFSETQ. The CDR3 protein is CASARPSSGANVLTF. The CDR3 DNA is TGCGCCAGCGCCCGTCCCTCCTCTGGGGCCAACGTCCTGACTTTC.

This clonotype was counted ten times or more. The chain uses TRBV6-1 and TRBJ2-2, with TRBD1 as a possible D gene (5 bases). The germline gives CDR1 MNHNS, CDR2 SASEGT. The CDR3 is 14 residues long. V gave up 4 bases and J gave up 1 base, with 7 bases separating them. CDR3 loop: CASSVQVNTGELFF. Here the CDR3 DNA reads TGTGCCAGCAGTGTACAGGTGAACACCGGGGAGCTGTTTTTT.

The CDR3: CASSYFWTSADTQYF. The CDR3, as DNA: TGTGCCAGCAGCTACTTTTGGACATCGGCAGATACGCAGTATTTT. The chain couples TRBV5-5 to TRBJ2-3; possible D gene TRBD1, 5 bases. The germline V gene encodes CDR1 SGHKS and CDR2 YYEKEE (reference sequence). The CDR3 contains 15 residues. The V end was cut by 3 bases, the J end by 4 bases, with 15 bases between.

V usage is TRBV12-3 or TRBV12-4 and J usage is TRBJ1-5; D unresolved. Deletions cut 5 bases from V and 1 base from J, with 15 bases between. The CDR3 covers 16 residues. Here the CDR3 DNA reads TGTGCCAGCAGTCCTTCAGGAGGGATGAGCAATCAGCCCCAGCATTTT. It translates to CASSPSGGMSNQPQHF.

The rearrangement joins TRBV9 to TRBJ2-1, with D perhaps matching TRBD2 (6 bases). The CDR3 is 15 residues long. V lost 4 bases and J 2 bases, leaving 13 bases between the germline ends. Germline CDR1 is SGDLS and CDR2 is YYNGEE. CDR3 loop: CASSQTGATYNEQFF. Here the CDR3 DNA reads TGTGCCAGCAGCCAGACGGGAGCGACCTACAATGAGCAGTTCTTC.